These 17 T cell receptor beta chains originate from one sample sequenced in a study of T cell responses to AZD1222 COVID-19 vaccine. The repertoire was sequenced with immunoSEQ multiplex PCR; TCRdb's copy has only in-frame clones and lacks some. The table includes around 92,000 clones, 91% detected once. The material was peripheral blood, obtained on day 0 of AZD1222 vaccination. These receptors all come from an adult in good health.

The chain employs TRBV5-1 and TRBJ1-2; the match to TRBD1 covers 7 bases. This CDR3 contains 14 residues. Germline V gene lookup returns CDR1 SGHRS and CDR2 YFSETQ. Trimming at V came to 4 bases and at J to 2 bases, leaving 5 bases not matched to a gene. CDR3 nucleotides: TGCGCCAGCAGCATTGGGACAGCCAACTATGGCTACACCTTC. Translating it yields CASSIGTANYGYTF.

This rearrangement joins TRBV19 to TRBJ1-5, with no clear D. Germline CDR1 reads LNHDA; CDR2 reads SQIVND (reference sequence). V gave up 0 bases and J gave up 2 bases, with 8 bases separating them. The CDR3 is 15 amino acids. The CDR3 nucleotides read TGTGCCAGTAGTATAGAGAACCAGGGCAATCAGCCCCAGCATTTT. Translating it yields CASSIENQGNQPQHF.

This rearrangement joins TRBV5-1 to TRBJ1-1; 7 nucleotides agree with TRBD1. Germline V CDR1 and CDR2: SGHRS, YFSETQ. The CDR3 length is 15 residues. The V and J ends lost 4 bases and 4 bases, in that order; junction bases with no gene match: 10. In DNA, the CDR3 is TGCGCCAGCAGCCCCAGGGGGGCAGGGGCCACTGAAGCTTTCTTT. It codes for CASSPRGAGATEAFF.

V gene TRBV28 combines with J gene TRBJ2-3; D is undetermined. V was pared by 1 base and J by 9 bases, with 5 bases between. The CDR3 has 11 residues. Germline V gives CDR1 MDHEN, CDR2 SYDVKM. The CDR3 loop reads CASSLYSTQYF. CDR3 nucleotide sequence: TGTGCCAGCAGTTTATACTCGACGCAGTATTTT.

The chain recombines TRBV4-3 with TRBJ1-5; possibly TRBD1 for D (6 bases). The CDR3 has 13 residues. Trimming pared 0 bases from V and 10 bases from J, leaving 10 bases between. Germline assignment: CDR1 LGHNA and CDR2 YSLEER. The CDR3 region has the DNA TGCGCCAGCAGCCAAGAACCGGACAGACCCCAGCATTTT. Its protein is CASSQEPDRPQHF.

The rearrangement joins TRBV9 to TRBJ2-5, with D possibly being TRBD1 (6 bases). CDR1 is SGDLS, CDR2 YYNGEE, per germline. V lost 5 bases, J lost 2 bases, and 19 bases lay in between. The CDR3 covers 16 residues. The CDR3 bases are TGTGCCAGCAGTAGAGCCCCTACAGGGATTCAAGAGACCCAGTACTTC. Translating it yields CASSRAPTGIQETQYF. The whole variable domain, filled in from reference TRBV9 and TRBJ2-5, reads DSGVTQTPKHLITATGQRVTLRCSPRSGDLSVYWYQQSLDQGLQFLIQYYNGEERAKGNILERFSAQQFPDLHSELNLSSLELGDSALYFCASSRAPTGIQETQYFGPGTRLLVL.

The rearrangement uses TRBV6-4 and TRBJ2-1; D uncertain. The germline V and J ends were trimmed by 3 bases and 5 bases, with 8 bases remaining between them. CDR3 length equals 13 residues. Germline CDR1 reads MRHNA; CDR2 reads SNTAGT. Here the CDR3 reads CASSEATNNEQFF. CDR3 nucleotides: TGTGCCAGCAGTGAAGCTACTAACAATGAGCAGTTCTTC.

The rearrangement joins TRBV19 to TRBJ1-2; 10 bases map to TRBD1. This CDR3 has 16 residues. The germline V gene encodes CDR1 LNHDA and CDR2 SQIVND (reference sequence). J lost 1 base, V lost 6 bases, and 8 bases had no gene match. CDR3 loop: CASSRDRGTLNYGYTF. The CDR3 region has the DNA TGTGCCAGTAGCCGGGACAGGGGAACTCTTAACTATGGCTACACCTTC.

V is TRBV28 and J is TRBJ1-6; D unclear. The germline V and J ends were trimmed by 3 bases and 11 bases, with 11 bases remaining between them. CDR1 is MDHEN and CDR2 is SYDVKM in the germline V gene. The CDR3 runs to 13 residues. CDR3 region: CASSFPAAAPLHF. CDR3 DNA: TGTGCCAGCAGTTTCCCCGCAGCTGCACCCCTCCACTTT. The complete variable domain, with remaining parts taken from reference TRBV28 and TRBJ1-6, reads DVKVTQSSRYLVKRTGEKVFLECVQDMDHENMFWYRQDPGLGLRLIYFSYDVKMKEKGDIPEGYSVSREKKERFSLILESASTNQTSMYLCASSFPAAAPLHFGNGTRLTVT.

J is TRBJ2-3 and V is TRBV19, with D tentatively TRBD1 or TRBD2 (6 bases each). CDR1 LNHDA and CDR2 SQIVND come from the germline V gene (reference sequence). This CDR3 is 17 amino acids long. V was cut by 5 bases and J by 0 bases, with 18 bases left in between. CDR3 protein: CASSEYGGQISTDTQYF. The CDR3 bases are TGTGCCAGTAGTGAGTACGGGGGCCAAATTAGCACAGATACGCAGTATTTT.

The chain combines TRBV13 with TRBJ2-7, with TRBD2 matching 7 bases. Germline V gene sequence: CDR1 PRHDT, CDR2 FYEKMQ (reference sequence). With 1 base clipped from V and 5 bases from J, the junction kept 8 bases outside the gene matches. The CDR3 runs 15 residues. The CDR3 DNA follows: TGTGCCAGCAGCTTAGTGCGGGGGATCCTCCACGAGCAGTACTTC. Amino acids: CASSLVRGILHEQYF.

The V call is TRBV5-1, the J call TRBJ1-5; weak D call: TRBD1 (6 bases). The CDR3 is 15 amino acids. CDR1 SGHRS and CDR2 YFSETQ come from the germline V gene. The V and J ends lost 1 base and 4 bases respectively, with 12 bases between them. CDR3 in amino acids: CASSLTGRGNQPQHF. The CDR3 DNA reads TGCGCCAGCAGCTTGACAGGGCGCGGGAATCAGCCCCAGCATTTT.

This chain links TRBV28 with TRBJ1-4; tentatively, D is TRBD1 (5 bases). V was pared by 8 bases and J by 7 bases, with 14 bases between. CDR3 length equals 13 residues. Germline values: CDR1 MDHEN, CDR2 SYDVKM. CDR3 region: CASQTGILEKLFF. The CDR3, as DNA: TGTGCCAGCCAAACAGGAATTCTTGAAAAACTGTTTTTT.

V usage is TRBV23-1 and J usage is TRBJ1-2; no definite D call. TRBV23-1 is filed as an ORF, its function uncertain. Trimming removed 3 bases at V and 0 bases at J, with 14 bases between. This CDR3 is 16 amino acids long. CDR3 coding DNA: TGCGCCAGCAGTCACAAAACCGCGGCAACTAACTATGGCTACACCTTC. Protein sequence: CASSHKTAATNYGYTF.

V is TRBV5-1 and J is TRBJ2-7; tentatively, D is TRBD2 (5 bases). V lost 4 bases to trimming and J lost 5 bases, with 22 bases between them. Germline CDR1 SGHRS, CDR2 YFSETQ. The CDR3 runs 16 residues. This CDR3 reads CASSLRPMAGGDEQYF. The DNA of the CDR3 is TGCGCCAGCAGCCTCCGCCCGATGGCGGGTGGTGACGAGCAGTACTTC. Variable domain in full (rest from reference TRBV5-1 and TRBJ2-7): KAGVTQTPRYLIKTRGQQVTLSCSPISGHRSVSWYQQTPGQGLQFLFEYFSETQRNKGNFPGRFSGRQFSNSRSEMNVSTLELGDSALYLCASSLRPMAGGDEQYFGPGTRLTVT.

The CDR3 region has the DNA TGTGCCAGCAGTGACCCCCGGACAGGGAACACTGAAGCTTTCTTT. Protein sequence: CASSDPRTGNTEAFF. The chain joins TRBV25-1 to TRBJ1-1; 7 bases map to TRBD1. Looked up from germline, CDR1 is MGHDK and CDR2 is SYGVNS. The V gene end was trimmed by 3 bases and the J gene end by 1 base; junction bases not matched to a gene: 5. CDR3 length: 15 amino acids.

The CDR3 DNA follows: TGTGCCAGCAGTTACTCGATCGGCGTGGGCAGGTCAAATTCACCCCTCCACTTT. Its protein is CASSYSIGVGRSNSPLHF. The chain is built from TRBV6-2 or TRBV6-3 and TRBJ1-6, with no clear D. This CDR3 has 18 amino acids. Looked up from germline, CDR1 is MNHEY and CDR2 is SVGEGT. Deletions cut 0 bases from V and 7 bases from J, with 19 bases between.